The clone carrying this T cell receptor (beta chain) was seen a single time. Its antigen remains unknown. This CDR3 region has 13 residues. Trimming took 4 bases from V and 4 from J, leaving 9 bases between them. Germline CDR1 is SGHRS and CDR2 is YFSETQ. The repertoire was sequenced with immunoSEQ multiplex PCR; TCRdb's copy has only in-frame clones and lacks some. The top ten hold around 12% of the sample, which has 95,000 to 100,000 clones, around 90% seen once. The data are from a study of siplizumab effects on memory and regulatory T cells. Study-wide findings and caveats: Mappable alloreactive CD4+ clones came from Treg cells 60% to 80% of the time on average with siplizumab, against 26.9% in controls.

The clonotype was recovered from a human donor in good health. The chain combines TRBV5-1 with TRBJ2-1; the D gene is possibly TRBD2 (6 bases). What was sequenced was non-Treg CD4+ T cells sorted from blood. The CDR3 sequence is CASSIGTYNEQFF. CDR3 DNA: TGCGCCAGCAGCATCGGGACTTACAATGAGCAGTTCTTC.